The 22 T cell receptor beta chains below come from one sample, sequenced in a study of Ad26.COV2.S vaccination and SARS-CoV-2 variants. Treatment meaning: over 15 received Ad26.COV2.S at low or high dose, single or two shots; roughly 5 received placebo; per-sample allocation not given. At day 63 after the first vaccine or placebo injection, samples were drawn. The data were produced by immunoSEQ multiplex PCR, yet TCRdb's version contains in-frame clones alone and is incomplete. The table shows some 420,000 clones, with around nine tenths occurring only once. Here the sequenced sample was peripheral blood, taken in a trial of Ad26.COV2.S vaccine versus placebo. The receptors stem from a person between 18 and 65 years old who received the Ad26.COV2.S COVID-19 vaccine or a placebo.

This clone was detected a few times. J is TRBJ1-6 and V is TRBV30; unclear D gene. CDR1 and CDR2 (germline): GTSNPN, SVGIG (reference sequence). Deletions cut 4 bases from V and 6 bases from J, with 10 bases between. This CDR3 spans 13 amino acids. DNA of the CDR3: TGTGCCTGGACTGGCCAGGTTAATTCACCCCTCCACTTT. This sequence encodes CAWTGQVNSPLHF.

The chain recombines TRBV11-2 with TRBJ2-3; 10 bases line up with TRBD1. The germline V gene has CDR1 SGHAT and CDR2 FQNNGV. The CDR3 is 17 amino acids. Losses at the gene ends were 5 bases for V and 6 bases for J; bases not matched to a gene: 14. Written as DNA, the CDR3 is TGTGCCAGCAGCGGCCCGGGACAGGGGTCCCCGATGGATACGCAGTATTTT. Translated: CASSGPGQGSPMDTQYF.

The chain couples TRBV5-1 to TRBJ1-2; maybe TRBD1 (6 bases). Per the germline V gene, CDR1 is SGHRS and CDR2 is YFSETQ. The CDR3 is made up of 14 amino acids. V was cut by 6 bases and J by 4 bases, with 16 bases left in between. CDR3: CASTPARGSYGYTF. In DNA form, the CDR3 reads TGCGCCAGCACCCCTGCGAGGGGGTCCTATGGCTACACCTTC.

The gene calls are TRBV11-1 and TRBJ2-1; D may be TRBD2 (6 bases). In germline, CDR1 is SGHAT, CDR2 FQDESV (reference sequence). This CDR3 is built from 16 residues. The V end lost 1 base, the J end lost 4 bases, and 14 bases lay between the germline ends. The CDR3 DNA reads TGTGCCAGCAGCTTAGTAGGTATAGCGGCGTACAATGAGCAGTTCTTC. This gives the protein CASSLVGIAAYNEQFF.

The V gene is TRBV10-3, the J gene TRBJ2-7, with D perhaps TRBD1 or TRBD2 (5 bases each). This CDR3 spans 17 amino acids. Per the germline V gene, CDR1 is ENHRY and CDR2 is SYGVKD. The V and J ends lost 0 bases and 0 bases respectively, with 15 bases between them. The CDR3 reads CAISESSLGANSYEQYF. The CDR3 bases are TGTGCCATCAGTGAGTCGAGCCTCGGGGCCAACTCCTACGAGCAGTACTTC.

The chain is built from TRBV18 and TRBJ2-3, with a possible D match to TRBD1 (5 bases). V lost 3 bases and J 1 base, leaving 5 bases between the germline ends. Germline CDR1 is KGHSH and CDR2 is LQKENI. The CDR3 has 13 residues. The CDR3 sequence is CASSPTGTDTQYF. Here the CDR3 DNA reads TGTGCCAGCTCACCGACAGGCACAGATACGCAGTATTTT.

The chain carries TRBV5-1 and TRBJ2-7, with unresolved D. Germline CDR1 and CDR2: SGHRS and YFSETQ. V was pared by 0 bases and J by 4 bases, with 5 bases between. The CDR3 is made up of 12 amino acids. The CDR3 DNA sequence: TGCGCCAGCAGCTTGGGCGTTTACGAGCAGTACTTC. Translating gives CASSLGVYEQYF.

The rearrangement uses TRBV6-5 and TRBJ2-1; TRBD2 might be the D (5 bases). The CDR3 runs 16 residues. V lost 2 bases, J lost 0 bases, and 11 bases lay in between. In germline, CDR1 is MNHEY, CDR2 SVGAGI. CDR3: CASSYRDGSSYNEQFF. For the CDR3, the DNA is TGTGCCAGCAGTTACAGGGATGGGAGCTCCTACAATGAGCAGTTCTTC.

This chain connects TRBV27 to TRBJ1-5; D not resolved. Germline lookup yields CDR1 MNHEY and CDR2 SMNVEV (reference sequence). This CDR3 is built from 14 residues. V shed 3 bases and J shed 3 bases, with 9 bases lying between them. In DNA form, the CDR3 reads TGTGCCAGCAGTTTGGTTGGGTTCAATCAGCCCCAGCATTTT. This sequence encodes CASSLVGFNQPQHF.

The V and J genes are TRBV6-6 and TRBJ1-1; D may be TRBD1 (5 bases). Germline CDR1 MNHNY, CDR2 SVGAGI (reference sequence). V was clipped by 5 bases and J by 4 bases, with 23 bases between them. The CDR3 runs 17 residues. The CDR3 bases are TGTGCCAGCAGTCCTCCCCCGTCAATGGGGGGGGGCACTGAAGCTTTCTTT. Translation: CASSPPPSMGGGTEAFF.

This clone occurred once. This chain connects TRBV5-1 to TRBJ1-4, with D tentatively TRBD1 (5 bases). The CDR3 is 14 amino acids. V gave up 0 bases and J gave up 8 bases, with 11 bases separating them. From germline, CDR1 is SGHRS and CDR2 YFSETQ. CDR3 sequence reads: CASSLAGRSEKLFF. The CDR3 DNA sequence: TGCGCCAGCAGCTTGGCGGGGCGGAGCGAAAAACTGTTTTTT.

J is TRBJ1-1 and V is TRBV12-3 or TRBV12-4; unclear D gene. The CDR3 is 11 residues long. V was clipped by 2 bases and J by 6 bases, with 4 bases between them. The CDR3 coding sequence is TGTGCCAGCAGTTTAAGATCTGAAGCTTTCTTT. Protein: CASSLRSEAFF.

The rearrangement joins TRBV5-1 to TRBJ1-1; the D is unclear. This CDR3 comprises 13 residues. Germline V lookup: CDR1 SGHRS, CDR2 YFSETQ. V gave up 4 bases and J gave up 0 bases, with 7 bases separating them. CDR3 region: CASSRQVNTEAFF. Here the CDR3 DNA reads TGCGCCAGCAGCCGCCAAGTGAACACTGAAGCTTTCTTT.

The chain recombines TRBV5-3 with TRBJ2-1; perhaps TRBD2 as D (5 bases). TRBV5-3 is noted as an ORF with a role that remains uncertain. This CDR3 comprises 13 residues. The germline V and J ends were trimmed by 4 bases and 6 bases, with 11 bases remaining between them. CDR3 loop: CARSHPSGNEQFF. As DNA, the CDR3 is TGTGCCAGAAGCCATCCCAGCGGCAATGAGCAGTTCTTC.

The rearrangement uses TRBV6-1 and TRBJ2-3; TRBD2 matches 11 bases. CDR1 and CDR2 (germline): MNHNS, SASEGT. The CDR3 loop spans 19 amino acids. Trimming cost V 0 bases and J 5 bases; bases outside gene matches: 13. In nucleotides, the CDR3 is TGTGCCAGCAGTGAAGCTTACCTAGCGGGGGGAAGTCGAGGAGATACGCAGTATTTT. This translates into CASSEAYLAGGSRGDTQYF.

V is TRBV4-2 and J is TRBJ2-7, with D perhaps TRBD1 (6 bases). CDR1 LGHNA and CDR2 YNFKEQ come from the germline V gene. The ends were cut back, 1 base at V and 0 bases at J, with 16 bases in the middle. This CDR3 comprises 17 residues. In DNA form, the CDR3 reads TGTGCCAGCAGCCAAGGGGGACCAGGGGAGCCCTCCTACGAGCAGTACTTC. Residues: CASSQGGPGEPSYEQYF.

V gene TRBV2 combines with J gene TRBJ1-1; D not certain. The germline V and J ends were trimmed by 4 bases and 1 base, with 7 bases remaining between them. This CDR3 comprises 13 residues. Germline V gene data show CDR1 as SNHLY and CDR2 as FYNNEI. The CDR3 protein is CASSVTANTEAFF. DNA for the CDR3: TGTGCCAGCAGTGTGACGGCGAACACTGAAGCTTTCTTT.

This clone has just one count. CDR3 nucleotide sequence: TGTGCCAGCAGCCCGACCCTCACAGATACGCAGTATTTT. It translates to CASSPTLTDTQYF. The genes are TRBV3-1 (or the pseudogene TRBV3-2) and TRBJ2-3; D not certain. V dropped 4 bases and J dropped 2 bases, with 7 bases sitting between them. The CDR3 length is 13 residues. Germline-derived CDR1 and CDR2 are LGHDT and YNNKEL (reference sequence).

J is TRBJ1-1 and V is TRBV4-3; the match to TRBD1 covers 8 bases. Germline V gene sequence: CDR1 LGHNA, CDR2 YSLEER. After removal of 4 bases from V and 8 bases from J, the junction contained 6 bases not matched to a gene. The CDR3 has 13 amino acids. CDR3 region: CASSPRQGREAFF. CDR3 nucleotides: TGCGCCAGCAGCCCTCGACAGGGGAGGGAAGCTTTCTTT.

The chain combines TRBV13 with TRBJ1-1; D is unclear. CDR3 length: 14 residues. The germline CDR1 and CDR2 sequences are PRHDT and FYEKMQ (reference sequence). The ends were cut back, 6 bases at V and 5 bases at J, with 16 bases in the middle. Written as DNA, the CDR3 is TGTGCCAGCAGGGACGATAACGAGAGGACTGAAGCTTTCTTT. This sequence encodes CASRDDNERTEAFF.

The rearrangement uses TRBV6-2 or TRBV6-3 and TRBJ2-2; the D is unclear. CDR1 and CDR2 from the germline V gene are MNHEY and SVGEGT. The CDR3 is made up of 12 amino acids. Trimming shortened V by 4 bases and J by 6 bases, and 6 bases separated the two germline ends. The CDR3 loop is CASSLGPGELFF. The CDR3 DNA follows: TGTGCCAGCAGTTTAGGCCCCGGGGAGCTGTTTTTT.

The chain employs TRBV12-3 or TRBV12-4 and TRBJ1-5, with D unresolved. CDR3 size: 13 residues. V was pared by 6 bases and J by 0 bases, with 6 bases between. CDR3: CASSLLSNQPQHF. DNA of the CDR3: TGTGCCAGCAGCCTTCTTAGCAATCAGCCCCAGCATTTT.